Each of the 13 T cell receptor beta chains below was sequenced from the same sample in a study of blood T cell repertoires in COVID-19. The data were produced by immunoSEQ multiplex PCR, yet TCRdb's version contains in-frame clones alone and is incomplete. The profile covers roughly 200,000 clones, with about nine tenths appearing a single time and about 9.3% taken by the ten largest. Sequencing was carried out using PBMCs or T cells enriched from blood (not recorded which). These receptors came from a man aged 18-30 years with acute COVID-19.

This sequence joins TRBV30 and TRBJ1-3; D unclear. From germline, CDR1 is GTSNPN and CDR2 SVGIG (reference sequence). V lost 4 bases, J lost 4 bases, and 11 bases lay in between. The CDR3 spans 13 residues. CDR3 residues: CAWKWPGGNTIYF. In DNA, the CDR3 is TGTGCCTGGAAGTGGCCGGGGGGAAACACCATATATTTT.

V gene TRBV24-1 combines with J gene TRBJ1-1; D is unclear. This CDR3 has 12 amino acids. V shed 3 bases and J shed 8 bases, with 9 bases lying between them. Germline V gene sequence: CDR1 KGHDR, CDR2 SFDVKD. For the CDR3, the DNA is TGTGCCACCAGTGATCCGGGAACCGAAGCTTTCTTT. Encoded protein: CATSDPGTEAFF.

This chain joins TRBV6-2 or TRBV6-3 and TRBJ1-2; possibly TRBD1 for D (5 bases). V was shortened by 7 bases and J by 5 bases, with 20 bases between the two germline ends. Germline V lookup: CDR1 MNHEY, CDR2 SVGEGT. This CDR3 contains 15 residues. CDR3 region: CASTPPWGESYGYTF. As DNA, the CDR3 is TGTGCCAGCACCCCACCGTGGGGCGAAAGTTATGGCTACACCTTC.

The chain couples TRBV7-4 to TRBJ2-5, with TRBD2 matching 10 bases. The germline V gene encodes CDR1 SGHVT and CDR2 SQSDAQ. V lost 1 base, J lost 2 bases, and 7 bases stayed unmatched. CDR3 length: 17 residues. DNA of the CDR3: TGTGCCAGCAGCTTAGGGGGGACTAGCGTATGTCAAGAGACCCAGTACTTC. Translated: CASSLGGTSVCQETQYF.

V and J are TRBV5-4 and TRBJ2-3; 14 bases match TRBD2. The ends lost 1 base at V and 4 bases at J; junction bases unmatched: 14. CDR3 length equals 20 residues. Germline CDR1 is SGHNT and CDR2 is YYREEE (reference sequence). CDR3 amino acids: CASSLLAGTSGSGAPDTQYF. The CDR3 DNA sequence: TGTGCCAGCAGCTTGCTCGCCGGGACTAGCGGGAGCGGGGCACCAGATACGCAGTATTTT.

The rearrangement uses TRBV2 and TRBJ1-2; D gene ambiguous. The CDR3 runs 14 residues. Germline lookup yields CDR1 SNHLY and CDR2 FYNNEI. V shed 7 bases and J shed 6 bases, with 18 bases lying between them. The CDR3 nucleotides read TGTGCCAGCAACCCCACGGAGGGATGGAATGGCTACACCTTC. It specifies CASNPTEGWNGYTF. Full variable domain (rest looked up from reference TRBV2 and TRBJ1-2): EPEVTQTPSHQVTQMGQEVILRCVPISNHLYFYWYRQILGQKVEFLVSFYNNEISEKSEIFDDQFSVERPDGSNFTLKIRSTKLEDSAMYFCASNPTEGWNGYTFGSGTRLTVV.

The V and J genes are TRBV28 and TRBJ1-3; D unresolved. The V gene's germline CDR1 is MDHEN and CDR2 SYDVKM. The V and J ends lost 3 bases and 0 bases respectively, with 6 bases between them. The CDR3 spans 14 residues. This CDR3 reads CASSFTDSGNTIYF. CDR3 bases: TGTGCCAGCAGTTTTACAGACTCTGGAAACACCATATATTTT.

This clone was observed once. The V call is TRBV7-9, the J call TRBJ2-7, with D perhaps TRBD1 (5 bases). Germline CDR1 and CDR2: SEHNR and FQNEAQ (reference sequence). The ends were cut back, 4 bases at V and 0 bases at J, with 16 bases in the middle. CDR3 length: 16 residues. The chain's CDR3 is CASSWGHSDSSYEQYF. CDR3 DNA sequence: TGTGCCAGCAGCTGGGGCCACTCCGACAGCTCCTACGAGCAGTACTTC.

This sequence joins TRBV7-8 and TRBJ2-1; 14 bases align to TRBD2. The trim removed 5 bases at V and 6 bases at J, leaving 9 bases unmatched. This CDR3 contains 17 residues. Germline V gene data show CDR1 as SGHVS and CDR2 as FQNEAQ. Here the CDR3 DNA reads TGTGCCAGCAGCCAACCGGGACTAGCGGGAGTTGGCAATGAGCAGTTCTTC. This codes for CASSQPGLAGVGNEQFF.

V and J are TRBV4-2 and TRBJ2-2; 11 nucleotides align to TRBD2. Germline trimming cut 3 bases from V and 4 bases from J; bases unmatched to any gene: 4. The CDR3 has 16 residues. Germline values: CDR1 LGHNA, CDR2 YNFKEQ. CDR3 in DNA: TGTGCCAGCAGCCAGAAAGGGACTAGCGGCACCGGGGAGCTGTTTTTT. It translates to CASSQKGTSGTGELFF.

In nucleotides, the CDR3 is TGTGCCAGTAGTATAGACGGGTTCTACAATGAGCAGTTCTTC. Translated, it gives CASSIDGFYNEQFF. V usage is TRBV19 and J usage is TRBJ2-1; D not certain. Trimming took off 0 bases at V and 3 bases at J, with 6 bases between the two ends. The CDR3 totals 14 residues. Germline V CDR1 and CDR2: LNHDA, SQIVND (reference sequence).

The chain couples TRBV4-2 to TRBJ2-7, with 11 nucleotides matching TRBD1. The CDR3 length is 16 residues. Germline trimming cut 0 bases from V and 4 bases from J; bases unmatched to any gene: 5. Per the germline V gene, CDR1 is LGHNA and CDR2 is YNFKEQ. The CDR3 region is CASSQDWTGGLYEQYF. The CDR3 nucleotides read TGTGCCAGCAGCCAAGATTGGACAGGGGGCCTTTACGAGCAGTACTTC.

CDR3 in amino acids: CASSLGQPNEKLFF. The CDR3 coding sequence is TGTGCCAGCAGCTTGGGACAGCCGAATGAAAAACTGTTTTTT. The chain combines TRBV5-4 with TRBJ1-4; a possible D gene is TRBD1 (5 bases). CDR1 and CDR2 (germline): SGHNT, YYREEE (reference sequence). V shed 0 bases and J shed 5 bases, with 8 bases lying between them. The CDR3 has 14 residues.